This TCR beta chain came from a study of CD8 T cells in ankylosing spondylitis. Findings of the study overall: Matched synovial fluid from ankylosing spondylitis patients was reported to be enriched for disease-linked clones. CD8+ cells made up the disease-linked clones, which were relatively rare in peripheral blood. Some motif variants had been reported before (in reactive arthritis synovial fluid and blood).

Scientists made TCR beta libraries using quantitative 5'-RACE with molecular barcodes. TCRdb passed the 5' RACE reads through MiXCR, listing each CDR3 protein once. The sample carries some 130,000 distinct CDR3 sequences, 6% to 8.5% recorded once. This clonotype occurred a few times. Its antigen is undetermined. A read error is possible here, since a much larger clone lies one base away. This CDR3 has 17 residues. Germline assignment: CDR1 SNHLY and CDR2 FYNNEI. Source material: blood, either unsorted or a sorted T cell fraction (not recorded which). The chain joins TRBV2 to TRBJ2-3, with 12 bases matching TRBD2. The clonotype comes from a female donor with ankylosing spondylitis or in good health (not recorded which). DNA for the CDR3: TGTACCAGCAGTTTAAAACTAGCGGGGGGCAGCACAGATACGCAGTATTTT. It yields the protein CTSSLKLAGGSTDTQYF.